Below, one T cell receptor beta chain is given with its context. Produced via immunoSEQ multiplex PCR; TCRdb's table is partial and in-frame only. The table lists 90,000 to 150,000 clones, around 88% of them singletons. These data belong to a study of control samples from healthy donors and cancer patients. The CDR3 totals 15 residues. This chain joins TRBV21-1 and TRBJ2-1; the table gives TRBD1 as D, unverified against the DNA. TRBV21-1 is described as a pseudogene. This clonotype was sampled from a man aged 35 to 55 in good health. Sequenced input: blood. The CDR3 is CASRRDRGTNNEQFF. The DNA for the CDR3 is TGTGCCAGCCGTCGGGACAGGGGGACAAACAATGAGCAGTTCTTC.